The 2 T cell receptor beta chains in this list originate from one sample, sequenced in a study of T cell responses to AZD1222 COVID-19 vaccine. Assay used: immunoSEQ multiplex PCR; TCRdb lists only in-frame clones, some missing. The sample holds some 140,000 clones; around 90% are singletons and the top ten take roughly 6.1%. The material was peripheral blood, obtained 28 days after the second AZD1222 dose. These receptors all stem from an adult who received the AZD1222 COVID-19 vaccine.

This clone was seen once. The CDR3, as DNA: TGTGCCAGCAGTTACGGTAGCAATCAGCCCCAGCATTTT. Protein product: CASSYGSNQPQHF. The rearrangement uses TRBV6-5 and TRBJ1-5, with unresolved D. The CDR3 runs 13 residues. Germline V gene lookup returns CDR1 MNHEY and CDR2 SVGAGI. V shed 2 bases and J shed 0 bases, with 2 bases lying between them.

CDR3 sequence reads: CASSLAPSVSYEQYF. The CDR3 DNA follows: TGTGCCAGCAGCTTAGCGCCTAGCGTTTCCTACGAGCAGTACTTC. This sequence joins TRBV7-2 and TRBJ2-7, with D perhaps TRBD2 (6 bases). Germline lookup yields CDR1 SGHTA and CDR2 FQGNSA. CDR3 length equals 15 residues. With 0 bases removed from V and 1 base from J, the gap between germline ends came to 10 bases.